This TCR beta chain stems from a study of OX40 agonist ivuxolimab in advanced cancers. About the study: In this cohort, patients received ivuxolimab, an agonistic anti-OX40 (CD134) antibody. Treatment received earlier with anti-PD-1, anti-PD-L1 or anti-CTLA-4 agents was allowed, and over 30% had some.

The CDR3 runs 15 residues. CDR1 and CDR2 (germline): MNHEY, SMNVEV (reference sequence). Clones were read by immunoSEQ multiplex PCR, and TCRdb kept only the in-frame ones, dropping some. Among around 94,000 clones, roughly 90% were seen once, and the ten largest hold around 3.3%. Notes on the study in general: In general, CD8+ T cells held more expanded clones than CD4+ did, on average.

With regard to this clone: Antigen: not known. An end of the junction differs from the germline gene, which may be a read error.

V gene TRBV27 combines with J gene TRBJ2-1, with D possibly matching TRBD2 (7 bases). Sequenced material: CD4+ or CD8+ T cells sorted from blood, taken in a trial of the OX40 agonist ivuxolimab. This TCR was recovered from an adult with an advanced solid tumor such as melanoma, head and neck, liver or kidney cancer. CDR3 amino acids: CASSLNGGQFNGQFF. CDR3 sequence (DNA): TGTGCCAGCAGTTTAAACGGGGGGCAATTTAATGGGCAGTTCTTC.